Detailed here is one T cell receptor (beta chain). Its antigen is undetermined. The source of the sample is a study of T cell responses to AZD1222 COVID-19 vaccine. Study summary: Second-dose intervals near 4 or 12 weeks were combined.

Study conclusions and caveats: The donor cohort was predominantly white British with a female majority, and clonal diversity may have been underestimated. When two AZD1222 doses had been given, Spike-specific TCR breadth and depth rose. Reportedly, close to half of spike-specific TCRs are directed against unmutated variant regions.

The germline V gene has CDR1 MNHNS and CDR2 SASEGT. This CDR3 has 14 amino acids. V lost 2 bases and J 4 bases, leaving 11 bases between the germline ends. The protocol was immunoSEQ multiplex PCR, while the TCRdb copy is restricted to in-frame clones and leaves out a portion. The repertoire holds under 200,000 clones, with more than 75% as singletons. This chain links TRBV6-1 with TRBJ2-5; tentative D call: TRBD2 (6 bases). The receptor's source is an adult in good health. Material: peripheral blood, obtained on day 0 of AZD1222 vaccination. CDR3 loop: CASSEMWGGETQYF. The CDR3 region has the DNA TGTGCCAGCAGTGAAATGTGGGGAGGAGAGACCCAGTACTTC.